This T cell receptor (beta chain) appears in the sequencing data of a study of T-cell reconstitution after alpha-beta-depleted transplantation in children. V dropped 0 bases and J dropped 3; count of bases not matched to a gene: 3. This CDR3 comprises 15 residues. CDR1 SGHRS and CDR2 YFSETQ come from the germline V gene. Preparation of the TCRbeta library used unique molecular identifiers. TCRdb called the PCR reads again in MiXCR, with one record for every CDR3 protein. The repertoire holds around 700,000 distinct CDR3 sequences, with over 10% as singletons. There are many counts of this clonotype. Antigen: not known. Study-wide points: T-cell numbers and diversity one year post-transplant derived largely from freshly generated T cells. Expanded graft clones numbering several hundred reportedly gave rise to alpha-beta T cells about two months after transplant.

The origin of this receptor is a girl aged 2 to 10 with congenital amegakaryocytic thrombocytopenia, due to receive a stem cell transplant. The specimen was PBMCs, collected before TCRalphabeta/CD19-depleted stem cell transplant. This rearrangement joins TRBV5-1 to TRBJ2-7; 10 nucleotides match TRBD1. CDR3 protein: CASSLAGQGYYEQYF. For the CDR3, the DNA is TGCGCCAGCAGCTTGGCGGGACAGGGGTACTACGAGCAGTACTTC. Full variable domain (missing parts from reference TRBV5-1 and TRBJ2-7): KAGVTQTPRYLIKTRGQQVTLSCSPISGHRSVSWYQQTPGQGLQFLFEYFSETQRNKGNFPGRFSGRQFSNSRSEMNVSTLELGDSALYLCASSLAGQGYYEQYFGPGTRLTVT.